These 13 T cell receptor beta chains came from one sample sequenced in a study of T cells in Graves' hyperthyroidism and ophthalmopathy. RNA transcripts provided the source from which TCR beta CDR3 regions were amplified. Initially, a first-round RT-PCR of the TCR CDR3 employed the HTBI primer set. Via MiXCR, TCRdb re-called the multiplex PCR reads, giving one row per CDR3 protein. The sample lists nearly 250,000 distinct CDR3 sequences; about a sixth were seen once. The sequencing sample was made of blood. The source of these receptors is a woman between 18 and 29 years old with Graves' ophthalmopathy.

The table lists this clonotype with many counts. The chain is built from TRBV28 and TRBJ2-1; 7 positions match TRBD2. This CDR3 comprises 13 residues. J gave up 10 bases and V 3 bases, and 6 bases lay outside the gene matches. Looked up from germline, CDR1 is MDHEN and CDR2 is SYDVKM. CDR3 DNA: TGTGCCAGCAGTTTGGGGGGGGGTATGGAGCAGTTCTTC. This sequence encodes CASSLGGGMEQFF.

This clonotype occurred many times. The V call is TRBV9, the J call TRBJ2-1; perhaps TRBD2 as D (5 bases). Germline values: CDR1 SGDLS, CDR2 YYNGEE. V shed 2 bases and J shed 7 bases, with 10 bases lying between them. The CDR3 extends over 13 amino acids. The CDR3 bases are TGTGCCAGCAGCGTGCGTGGGAGAAATGAGCAGTTCTTC. Protein: CASSVRGRNEQFF.

The chain is built from TRBV25-1 and TRBJ1-1; maybe TRBD1 (5 bases). The germline gives CDR1 MGHDK, CDR2 SYGVNS. This CDR3 spans 14 amino acids. V was cut by 8 bases and J by 8 bases, with 21 bases left in between. The CDR3 loop reads CASSGGGIFSEAFF. The CDR3 DNA sequence: TGTGCCAGCTCTGGGGGGGGGATATTCTCGGAAGCTTTCTTT.

This clonotype has only a few counts. At one of its ends the junction is not consistent with the germline gene, which may arise from a read error. The chain joins TRBV5-4 to TRBJ2-5; D may correspond to TRBD1 or TRBD2 (6 bases each). This CDR3 comprises 14 residues. Germline V gene sequence: CDR1 SGHNT, CDR2 YYREEE (reference sequence). CDR3 coding DNA: TGTGCCGGCAGCTTGGTGGAGGGGGGAGAGACCCAGTACTTC. Its translation: CAGSLVEGGETQYF.

The rearrangement joins TRBV12-3 or TRBV12-4 to TRBJ1-1, with 12 positions matching TRBD1. There are 13 residues in the CDR3. The ends lost 6 bases at V and 10 bases at J; junction bases unmatched: 6. The CDR3 reads CASRPGQGAGAFF. The CDR3 DNA sequence: TGTGCCAGCAGACCGGGACAGGGGGCTGGAGCTTTCTTT.

The table lists this clonotype with many counts. The chain recombines TRBV29-1 with TRBJ1-1; 8 positions agree with TRBD1. Trimming cost V 4 bases and J 6 bases; bases outside gene matches: 16. Germline V gene sequence: CDR1 SQVTM, CDR2 ANQGSEA. The CDR3 runs to 16 residues. Written as DNA, the CDR3 is TGCAGCGTTGGGTCGAGGTTACTGCAGGGGGCATCTGAAGCTTTCTTT. Translating it yields CSVGSRLLQGASEAFF. The variable domain in full, completed from reference TRBV29-1 and TRBJ1-1, reads SAVISQKPSRDICQRGTSLTIQCQVDSQVTMMFWYRQQPGQSLTLIATANQGSEATYESGFVIDKFPISRPNLTFSTLTVSNMSPEDSSIYLCSVGSRLLQGASEAFFGQGTRLTVV.

This clonotype was seen only a few times. The chain combines TRBV19 with TRBJ1-1; D gene ambiguous. The CDR3 loop spans 11 amino acids. V lost 8 bases and J lost 10, with 14 bases in between. CDR1 is LNHDA and CDR2 is SQIVND in the germline V gene (reference sequence). The CDR3 here is CASSDTRVAFF. In DNA, the CDR3 is TGTGCCAGTTCCGACACTAGGGTAGCTTTCTTT.

This clonotype was recorded many times. This chain links TRBV18 with TRBJ1-6, with D unresolved. In germline, CDR1 is KGHSH, CDR2 LQKENI. The CDR3 extends over 18 amino acids. The V gene lost 1 base and the J gene lost 3 bases, with 16 bases spanning the gap. CDR3 DNA: TGTGCCAGCTCACCACTTGGACCTCTCCCCGTCTATAATTCACCCCTCCACTTT. Encoded protein: CASSPLGPLPVYNSPLHF.

This clonotype was seen ten or more times. The chain couples TRBV3-1 to TRBJ2-3; a weak D match, TRBD2 (6 bases). CDR3 size: 16 residues. The germline CDR1 and CDR2 sequences are LGHDT and YNNKEL (reference sequence). Trimming shortened V by 0 bases and J by 0 bases, and 10 bases separated the two germline ends. The CDR3 region is CASSQDMGGSTDTQYF. The CDR3 coding sequence is TGTGCCAGCAGCCAAGATATGGGGGGAAGCACAGATACGCAGTATTTT.

This clonotype was seen repeatedly, ten times or more. The chain couples TRBV27 to TRBJ2-1; D gene uncertain. V was trimmed by 6 bases and J by 2 bases, leaving 11 bases between them. CDR1 is MNHEY, CDR2 SMNVEV, per germline (reference sequence). CDR3 length equals 14 residues. The CDR3 coding sequence is TGTGCCAGCAGACCATCCGGGCCCTACAATGAGCAGTTCTTC. This translates into CASRPSGPYNEQFF.

This clonotype was counted at least ten times. The chain links TRBV20-1 to TRBJ2-7; a weak D match, TRBD1 (6 bases). The CDR3 is 14 amino acids. The V and J ends lost 6 bases and 2 bases respectively, with 17 bases between them. CDR1 and CDR2 (germline): DFQATT, SNEGSKA (reference sequence). Written as DNA, the CDR3 is TGCAGTGCAAACCGCCCGGGACAAGCCTACGAGCAGTACTTC. Its protein is CSANRPGQAYEQYF.

Of note for this clonotype: A read error is possible here, since a much larger clone lies one base away. This chain joins TRBV4-3 and TRBJ1-1; 7 positions match TRBD1. Germline values: CDR1 LGHNA, CDR2 YSLEER. This CDR3 has 15 amino acids. CDR3 loop: CTSSQMTGSITEAFF. The CDR3 DNA reads as TGCACCAGCAGCCAAATGACAGGGTCAATCACTGAAGCTTTCTTT.

In its sample, this clonotype was seen many times. The chain recombines TRBV10-3 with TRBJ2-7; 7 bases agree with TRBD1. Germline loops: CDR1 ENHRY, CDR2 SYGVKD. The V segment lost 6 bases and the J segment 4 bases; nucleotides outside the gene matches: 9. The CDR3 totals 14 residues. Here the CDR3 DNA reads TGTGCCATCAGACCCCGGGACAGCATTTACGAGCAGTACTTC. The encoded protein is CAIRPRDSIYEQYF.